Listed here are 2 T cell receptor beta chains from one sample, sequenced in a study of blood T cell repertoires in COVID-19. The table came from immunoSEQ multiplex PCR; TCRdb's copy has only in-frame clones and leaves some out. The sample holds 400,000 to 450,000 clones, about 88% seen once. The sequencing input was peripheral blood. The receptors were sampled from a woman between 35 and 50 years old with COVID-19, enrolled during active disease.

The chain uses TRBV7-2 and TRBJ2-3, with a tentative D call TRBD1 (6 bases). There are 17 residues in the CDR3. The V gene's germline CDR1 is SGHTA and CDR2 FQGNSA. Trimming removed 1 base from V and 2 bases from J, with 16 bases in between. CDR3 amino acids: CASSLGGARGFTDTQYF. DNA of the CDR3: TGTGCCAGCAGCTTAGGAGGCGCCAGGGGTTTCACAGATACGCAGTATTTT.

This chain uses TRBV3-1 (or the pseudogene TRBV3-2) with TRBJ2-5; D is possibly TRBD2 (6 bases). From germline, CDR1 is LGHDT and CDR2 YNNKEL (reference sequence). This CDR3 has 16 amino acids. Trimming removed 0 bases at V and 4 bases at J, with 15 bases between. CDR3 bases: TGTGCCAGCAGCCAAGATCCCTTTGGAGGGGCAGAGACCCAGTACTTC. Its translation: CASSQDPFGGAETQYF.